This T cell receptor (beta chain) was captured in a study of monozygotic twins with inflammatory bowel disease. TCRdb reprocessed the 5' RACE reads and stores each CDR3 protein as one record, lacking DNA. The sample table includes around 220,000 distinct CDR3 sequences. Remarks on this clonotype: The target antigen is unknown.

Overall study results and limits: Relative to healthy twins, IBD patients had fewer clonotypes in common with others, a gap that was especially apparent with disease activity.

CDR1 and CDR2 from the germline V gene are SGHTA and FQGNSA. The CDR3 spans 13 residues. The TCR comes from a human donor with ulcerative colitis or Crohn's disease, or a healthy co-twin of an affected twin (not recorded which). What was sequenced was blood. This sequence joins TRBV7-2 and TRBJ2-5. The CDR3 is CASSFYGEDHRYF.